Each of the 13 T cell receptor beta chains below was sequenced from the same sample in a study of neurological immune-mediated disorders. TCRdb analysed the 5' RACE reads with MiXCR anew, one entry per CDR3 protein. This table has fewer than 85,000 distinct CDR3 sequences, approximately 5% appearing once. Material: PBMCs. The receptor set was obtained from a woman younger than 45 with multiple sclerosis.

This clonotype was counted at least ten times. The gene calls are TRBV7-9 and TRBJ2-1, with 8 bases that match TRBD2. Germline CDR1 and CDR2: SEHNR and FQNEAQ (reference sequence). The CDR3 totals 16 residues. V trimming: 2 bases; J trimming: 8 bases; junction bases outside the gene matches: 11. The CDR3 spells CASSLFVGLGIDEQFF. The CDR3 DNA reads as TGTGCCAGCAGCTTATTTGTGGGACTAGGTATCGATGAGCAGTTCTTC.

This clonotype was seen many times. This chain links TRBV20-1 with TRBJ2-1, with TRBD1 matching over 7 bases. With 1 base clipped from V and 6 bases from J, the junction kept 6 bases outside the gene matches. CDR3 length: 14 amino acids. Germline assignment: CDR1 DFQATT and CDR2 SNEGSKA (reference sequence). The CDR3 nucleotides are TGCAGTGCTAGAGTAACAGGGGCCCCCAATGAGCAGTTCTTC. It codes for CSARVTGAPNEQFF.

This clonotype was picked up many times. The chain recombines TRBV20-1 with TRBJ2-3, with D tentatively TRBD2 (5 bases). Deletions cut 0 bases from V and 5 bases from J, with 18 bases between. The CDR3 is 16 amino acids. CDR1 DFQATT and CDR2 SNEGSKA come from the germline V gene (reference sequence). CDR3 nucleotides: TGCAGTGCTAGAGATCCATGGGGAGTCCGGGGAGATACGCAGTATTTT. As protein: CSARDPWGVRGDTQYF.

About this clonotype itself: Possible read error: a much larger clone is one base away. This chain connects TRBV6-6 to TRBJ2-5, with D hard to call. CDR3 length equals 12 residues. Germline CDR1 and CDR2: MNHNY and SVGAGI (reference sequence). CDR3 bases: TGTGACAGCAGTTACGCCAGGGAGACCCAGTACTTC. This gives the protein CDSSYARETQYF.

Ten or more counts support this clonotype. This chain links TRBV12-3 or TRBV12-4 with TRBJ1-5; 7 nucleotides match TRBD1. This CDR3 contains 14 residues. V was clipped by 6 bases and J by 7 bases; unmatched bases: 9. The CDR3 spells CASSLKGGRQPQHF. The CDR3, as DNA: TGTGCCAGCAGCCTCAAAGGGGGCAGACAGCCCCAGCATTTT.

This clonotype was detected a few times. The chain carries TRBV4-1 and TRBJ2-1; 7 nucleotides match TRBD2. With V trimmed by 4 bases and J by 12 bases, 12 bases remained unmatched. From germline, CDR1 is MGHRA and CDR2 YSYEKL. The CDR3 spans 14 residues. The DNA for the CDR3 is TGCGCCAGCAGCCCCCCTGGGAGGGTGGATGCGCAGTTCTTC. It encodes CASSPPGRVDAQFF.

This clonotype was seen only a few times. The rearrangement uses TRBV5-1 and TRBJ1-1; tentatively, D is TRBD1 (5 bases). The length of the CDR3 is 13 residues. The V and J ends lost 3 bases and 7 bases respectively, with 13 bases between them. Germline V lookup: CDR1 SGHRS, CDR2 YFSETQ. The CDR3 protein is CASSSGTEDEAFF. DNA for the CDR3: TGCGCCAGCAGCTCGGGGACGGAAGATGAAGCTTTCTTT.

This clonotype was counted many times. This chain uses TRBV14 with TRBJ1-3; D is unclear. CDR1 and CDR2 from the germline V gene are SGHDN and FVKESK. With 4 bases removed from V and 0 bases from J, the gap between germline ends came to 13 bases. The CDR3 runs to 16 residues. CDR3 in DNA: TGTGCCAGCAGCCTATACAGAGAGAGCTCTGGAAACACCATATATTTT. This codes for CASSLYRESSGNTIYF.

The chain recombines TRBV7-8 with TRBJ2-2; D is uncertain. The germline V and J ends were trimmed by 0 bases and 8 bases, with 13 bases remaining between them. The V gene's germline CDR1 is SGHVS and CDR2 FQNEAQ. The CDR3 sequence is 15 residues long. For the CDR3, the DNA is TGTGCCAGCAGCTTAGCCAGACCCGGGTCGGGGGAGCTGTTTTTT. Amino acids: CASSLARPGSGELFF.

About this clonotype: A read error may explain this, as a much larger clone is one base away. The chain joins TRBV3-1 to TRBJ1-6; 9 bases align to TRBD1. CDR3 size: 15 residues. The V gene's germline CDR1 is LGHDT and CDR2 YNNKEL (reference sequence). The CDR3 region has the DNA TGTGCCAGCAGCCTCGGGACAGGGAACGGTTCACCCCTCAACTTT. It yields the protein CASSLGTGNGSPLNF.

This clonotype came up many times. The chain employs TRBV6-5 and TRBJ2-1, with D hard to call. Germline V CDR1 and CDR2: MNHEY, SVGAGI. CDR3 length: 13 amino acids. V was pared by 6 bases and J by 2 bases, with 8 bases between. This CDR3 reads CASSPWTYNEQFF. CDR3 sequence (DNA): TGTGCCAGCAGCCCCTGGACCTACAATGAGCAGTTCTTC.

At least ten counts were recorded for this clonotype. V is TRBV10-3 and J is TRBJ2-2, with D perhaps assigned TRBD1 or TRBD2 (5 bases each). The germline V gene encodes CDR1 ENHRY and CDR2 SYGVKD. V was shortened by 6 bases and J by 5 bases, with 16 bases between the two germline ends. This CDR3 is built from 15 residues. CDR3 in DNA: TGTGCCATCAGCTCCGCGGTTGGGGGTACCGGGGAGCTGTTTTTT. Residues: CAISSAVGGTGELFF.

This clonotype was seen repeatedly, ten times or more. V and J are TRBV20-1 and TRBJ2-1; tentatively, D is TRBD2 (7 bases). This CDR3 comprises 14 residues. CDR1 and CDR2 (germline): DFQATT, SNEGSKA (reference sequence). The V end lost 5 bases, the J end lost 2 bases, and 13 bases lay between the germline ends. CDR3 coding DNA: TGCAGTGCTTGGGGGGGGGGCCCCTACAATGAGCAGTTCTTC. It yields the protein CSAWGGGPYNEQFF.